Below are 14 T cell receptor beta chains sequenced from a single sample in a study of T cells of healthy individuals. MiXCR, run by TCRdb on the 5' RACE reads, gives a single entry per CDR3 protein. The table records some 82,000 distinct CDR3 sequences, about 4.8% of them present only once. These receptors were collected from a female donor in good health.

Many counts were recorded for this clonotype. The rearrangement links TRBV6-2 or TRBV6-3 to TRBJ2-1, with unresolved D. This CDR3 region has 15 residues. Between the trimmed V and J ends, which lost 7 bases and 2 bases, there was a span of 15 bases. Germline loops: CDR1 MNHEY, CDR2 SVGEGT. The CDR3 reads CASTPLEFPYNEQFF. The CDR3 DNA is TGTGCCAGCACCCCACTGGAGTTTCCCTACAATGAGCAGTTCTTC.

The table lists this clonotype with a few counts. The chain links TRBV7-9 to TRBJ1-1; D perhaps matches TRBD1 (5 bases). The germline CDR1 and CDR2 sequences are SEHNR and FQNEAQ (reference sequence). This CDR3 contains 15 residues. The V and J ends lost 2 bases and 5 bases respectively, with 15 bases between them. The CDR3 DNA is TGTGCCAGCAGCTTAAGGGGAGGGTTGGATACTGAAGCTTTCTTT. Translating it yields CASSLRGGLDTEAFF.

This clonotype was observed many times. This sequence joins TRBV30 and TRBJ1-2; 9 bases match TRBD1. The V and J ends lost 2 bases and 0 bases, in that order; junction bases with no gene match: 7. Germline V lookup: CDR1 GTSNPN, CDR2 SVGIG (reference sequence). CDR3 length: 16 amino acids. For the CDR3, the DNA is TGTGCCTGGAGTCAACAGGGGGCTCATTCTAACTATGGCTACACCTTC. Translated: CAWSQQGAHSNYGYTF.

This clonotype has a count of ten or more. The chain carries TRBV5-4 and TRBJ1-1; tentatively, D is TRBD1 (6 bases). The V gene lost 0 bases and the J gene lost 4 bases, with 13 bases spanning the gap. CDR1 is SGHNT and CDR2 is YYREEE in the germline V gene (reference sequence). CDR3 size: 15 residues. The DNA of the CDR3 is TGTGCCAGCAGCTTGGCGCGGGGGGCTGGCACTGAAGCTTTCTTT. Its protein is CASSLARGAGTEAFF.

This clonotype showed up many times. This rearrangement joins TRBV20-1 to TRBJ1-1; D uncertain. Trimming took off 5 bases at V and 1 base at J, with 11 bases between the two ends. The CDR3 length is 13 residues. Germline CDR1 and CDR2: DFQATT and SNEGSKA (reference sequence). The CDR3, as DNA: TGCAGTGCTCCGGAGGACTGGAACACTGAAGCTTTCTTT. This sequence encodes CSAPEDWNTEAFF.

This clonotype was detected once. As DNA, the CDR3 is TGTGCCAGCTCACTTCGGAGGGAAGAATCAGATACGCAGTATTTT. Residues: CASSLRREESDTQYF. V and J are TRBV27 and TRBJ2-3; maybe TRBD2 (6 bases). V dropped 8 bases and J dropped 4 bases, with 19 bases sitting between them. The germline gives CDR1 MNHEY, CDR2 SMNVEV (reference sequence). The CDR3 runs 15 residues.

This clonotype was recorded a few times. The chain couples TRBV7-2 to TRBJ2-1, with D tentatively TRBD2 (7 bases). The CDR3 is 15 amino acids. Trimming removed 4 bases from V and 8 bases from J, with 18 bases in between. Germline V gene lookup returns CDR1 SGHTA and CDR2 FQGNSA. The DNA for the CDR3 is TGTGCCAGCAGCTCTAGGGGGGAGGGCAGGGATGAGCAGTTCTTC. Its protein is CASSSRGEGRDEQFF.

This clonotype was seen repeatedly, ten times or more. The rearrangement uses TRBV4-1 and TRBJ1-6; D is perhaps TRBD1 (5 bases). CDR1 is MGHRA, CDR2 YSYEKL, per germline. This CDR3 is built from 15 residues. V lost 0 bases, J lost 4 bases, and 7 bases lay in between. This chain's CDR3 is CASSQETVYNSPLHF. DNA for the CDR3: TGCGCCAGCAGCCAAGAGACAGTTTATAATTCACCCCTCCACTTT.

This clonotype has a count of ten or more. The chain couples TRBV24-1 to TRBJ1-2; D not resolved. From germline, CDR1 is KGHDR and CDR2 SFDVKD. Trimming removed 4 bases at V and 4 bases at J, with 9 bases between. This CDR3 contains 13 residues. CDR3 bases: TGTGCCACCAGTGAGTCGGGAAGCTATGGCTACACCTTC. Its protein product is CATSESGSYGYTF.

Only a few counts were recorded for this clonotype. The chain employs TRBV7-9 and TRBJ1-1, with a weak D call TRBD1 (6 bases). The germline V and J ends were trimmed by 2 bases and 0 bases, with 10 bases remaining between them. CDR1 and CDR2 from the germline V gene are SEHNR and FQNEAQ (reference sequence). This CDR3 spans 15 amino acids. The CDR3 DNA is TGTGCCAGCAGCTTATTTACAGGGATGAACACTGAAGCTTTCTTT. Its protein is CASSLFTGMNTEAFF.

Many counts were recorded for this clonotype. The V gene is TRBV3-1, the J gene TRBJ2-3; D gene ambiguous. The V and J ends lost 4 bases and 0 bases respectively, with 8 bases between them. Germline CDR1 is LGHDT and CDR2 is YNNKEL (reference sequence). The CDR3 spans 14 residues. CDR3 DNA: TGTGCCAGCAGCCCTTCGACTAGCACAGATACGCAGTATTTT. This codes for CASSPSTSTDTQYF.

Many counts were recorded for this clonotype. The CDR3 reads CASSVGNSQETQYF. CDR3 nucleotides: TGTGCCAGCAGCGTAGGGAACAGCCAAGAGACCCAGTACTTC. The chain employs TRBV9 and TRBJ2-5; no clear D gene. Germline CDR1 and CDR2: SGDLS and YYNGEE. The CDR3 totals 14 residues. Trimming removed 0 bases from V and 1 base from J, with 7 bases in between.

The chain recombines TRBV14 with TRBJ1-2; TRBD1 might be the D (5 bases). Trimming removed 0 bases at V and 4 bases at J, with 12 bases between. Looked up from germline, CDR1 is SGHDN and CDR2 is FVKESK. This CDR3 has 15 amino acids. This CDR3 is CASSQDSRQRYGYTF. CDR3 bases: TGTGCCAGCAGCCAAGATAGTAGACAGCGCTATGGCTACACCTTC.

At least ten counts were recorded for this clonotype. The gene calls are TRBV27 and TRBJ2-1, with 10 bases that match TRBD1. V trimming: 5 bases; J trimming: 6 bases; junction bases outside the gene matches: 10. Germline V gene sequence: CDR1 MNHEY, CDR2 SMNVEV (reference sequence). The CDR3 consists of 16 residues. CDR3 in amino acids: CASSPKGTGVLNEQFF. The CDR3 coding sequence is TGTGCCAGCAGTCCGAAAGGGACAGGGGTTCTCAATGAGCAGTTCTTC.